A selection of T cell receptor beta chains follows, all from one sample in a study of monozygotic twins with inflammatory bowel disease. TCRdb re-called the 5' RACE reads and catalogs CDR3 proteins one per entry, DNA excluded. The listing contains 300,000 to 400,000 distinct CDR3 sequences. The sample taken for sequencing was blood. Every receptor here comes from a human donor with ulcerative colitis or Crohn's disease, or a healthy co-twin of an affected twin (not recorded which). Both conserved end residues are part of each CDR3. Fields, in order: CDR3 length, V gene, J gene, CDR3 protein.

16	TRBV27	TRBJ2-3	CASSSAGGADGDTQYF
14	TRBV20-1	TRBJ2-3	CSAAGAGDTDTQYF
17	TRBV14	TRBJ2-6	CASSQDLNPTGANVLTF
14	TRBV7-9	TRBJ1-2	CASSSGQAIYGYTF
15	TRBV6-5	TRBJ2-3	CASSWTGQGLDTQYF
15	TRBV6-1	TRBJ1-2	CASFLSGLPLPGYTF
15	TRBV11-2	TRBJ1-6	CASSSRTRGQSPLHF
18	TRBV11-2	TRBJ2-7	CASSPGTGYYFGSYEQYF
16	TRBV5-5	TRBJ1-1	CASRSGVTQPNTEAFF
15	TRBV28	TRBJ2-1	CASSPPGLSYNEQFF
15	TRBV5-1	TRBJ2-1	CASSAGTGEYNEQFF
15	TRBV4-1	TRBJ2-2	CASSQDRDDTGELFF
16	TRBV12-3/TRBV12-4	TRBJ2-1	CASSLRQRGANNEQFF
13	TRBV20-1	TRBJ2-3	CSARAPQGDTQYF
13	TRBV3-1	TRBJ1-1	CASRPRQNTEAFF
18	TRBV5-1	TRBJ2-7	CASSLGWGTGTETYEQYF
12	TRBV20-1	TRBJ2-1	CSAAVTSDEQFF
14	TRBV5-1	TRBJ2-1	CASSLLTRPGEQIF
14	TRBV4-3	TRBJ2-1	CASSPGTGPNEQFF
14	TRBV3-1	TRBJ1-2	CASSQRGTKYGYTF
15	TRBV11-2	TRBJ2-5	CASSPTGRAGETQYF
14	TRBV6-1	TRBJ2-7	CASTPPGQGDEQYF
19	TRBV11-1	TRBJ2-7	CASSLAWDRGLAGTYEQYF
14	TRBV6-5	TRBJ2-7	CASSYKWTGDEQYF
17	TRBV30	TRBJ2-2	CAWSTRTSGENTGELFF
13	TRBV5-4	TRBJ2-7	CASSFPPSGEQYF
14	TRBV2	TRBJ2-2	CARATGGSTGELFF
16	TRBV6-1	TRBJ2-2	CASSGPGLLNTGELFF
14	TRBV6-1	TRBJ2-1	CASSEGEGPNEQFF
15	TRBV3-1	TRBJ1-5	CASSLKGGGNQPQHF
13	TRBV20-1	TRBJ2-3	CSAGLREADTQYF